What follows is one T cell receptor beta chain and its context. What it binds is unknown. The sample originates from a study of regulatory T cells in long-lasting Graves disease. Study-wide results and caveats: Persistent Graves' patients possessed reduced TCR diversity relative to recently diagnosed ones.

The CDR3 runs 13 residues. Germline CDR1 and CDR2: LNHNV and YYDKDF (reference sequence). V was shortened by 4 bases and J by 6 bases, with 11 bases between the two germline ends. Time point meaning: newly diagnosed GD, antithyroid drugs for less than 3 months. RNA extracted from PBMCs served as the sequencing template. The TCR beta library used iRepertoire HTBI primers with Arm-PCR amplification of CDR3. TCRdb used MiXCR to reprocess the multiplex PCR reads, holding one entry per CDR3 protein. The repertoire holds more than 400,000 distinct CDR3 sequences, about 17% seen once, with about 10% in the top ten. The same sample was also studied in work on T cells in Graves' hyperthyroidism and ophthalmopathy.

This specimen consisted of peripheral blood mononuclear cells (PBMCs), obtained at new diagnosis, from a patient treated with antithyroid drugs. The TCR was taken from a woman under 40 with Graves disease. The gene calls are TRBV15 and TRBJ2-3; no definite D call. The CDR3 sequence is CATSNLPRDTQYF. CDR3 in DNA: TGTGCCACCAGCAACCTCCCTAGGGATACGCAGTATTTT.